The 25 T cell receptor beta chains listed next were all sequenced from one sample in a study of cytomegalovirus exposure and HLA in healthy donors. It was with 60 Vbeta and 13 Jbeta primers that the PCR ran. Repertoires were generated with immunoSEQ multiplex PCR, while TCRdb's copy carries only in-frame clones and drops some. The data hold about 180,000 clones, with almost 85% observed a single time. The material sequenced was PBMCs. These TCRs come from a woman aged 45-59 years in good health and CMV-seronegative.

J is TRBJ1-1 and V is TRBV7-3; 7 bases match TRBD1. From germline, CDR1 is SGHTA and CDR2 FQGTGA. The CDR3 runs 13 residues. Trimming took 5 bases from V and 8 from J; bases not matched to a gene: 8. The CDR3 nucleotides read TGTGCCAGCAGCCCACAGGGGCGTTCGGAAGCTTTCTTT. It yields the protein CASSPQGRSEAFF.

The chain couples TRBV28 to TRBJ1-4; TRBD1 aligns across 9 bases. Germline V gene lookup returns CDR1 MDHEN and CDR2 SYDVKM. The CDR3 sequence is 16 residues long. V was clipped by 6 bases and J by 8 bases; unmatched bases: 13. CDR3 sequence (DNA): TGTGCCAGCAGCAGCCCAGGACAGGGGCGAGGGGAAAAACTGTTTTTT. As protein: CASSSPGQGRGEKLFF. The complete variable domain, with remaining parts taken from reference TRBV28 and TRBJ1-4, reads DVKVTQSSRYLVKRTGEKVFLECVQDMDHENMFWYRQDPGLGLRLIYFSYDVKMKEKGDIPEGYSVSREKKERFSLILESASTNQTSMYLCASSSPGQGRGEKLFFGSGTQLSVL.

This clone has more than one count but fewer than ten. The rearrangement links TRBV23-1 to TRBJ1-1; TRBD1 might be the D (5 bases). TRBV23-1 is given ORF status, its function remaining uncertain. V lost 3 bases to trimming and J lost 1 base, with 9 bases between them. CDR3 length equals 14 residues. The CDR3, as DNA: TGCGCCAGCAGTCAGGGGCTGAGGAACACTGAAGCTTTCTTT. Translating it yields CASSQGLRNTEAFF.

The rearrangement uses TRBV5-1 and TRBJ2-3; 9 positions match TRBD2. This CDR3 has 18 amino acids. CDR1 and CDR2 (germline): SGHRS, YFSETQ. The V and J ends lost 2 bases and 0 bases, in that order; junction bases with no gene match: 10. In DNA, the CDR3 is TGCGCCAGCAGCTTTCGCAGACTAGCGGTTTCTAGCACAGATACGCAGTATTTT. Translated: CASSFRRLAVSSTDTQYF.

The chain links TRBV18 to TRBJ2-1; D unresolved. CDR3 length: 16 amino acids. V lost 3 bases and J 0 bases, leaving 12 bases between the germline ends. Germline V gives CDR1 KGHSH, CDR2 LQKENI. The CDR3, as DNA: TGTGCCAGCTCACCTCTGACTGCTAGCTCCTACAATGAGCAGTTCTTC. Its protein is CASSPLTASSYNEQFF.

This clone turned up a few times. J is TRBJ1-1 and V is TRBV28; TRBD1 might be the D (5 bases). V was shortened by 4 bases and J by 4 bases, with 19 bases between the two germline ends. CDR3 length equals 16 residues. In germline, CDR1 is MDHEN, CDR2 SYDVKM. Here the CDR3 reads CASSYWGVLVGTEAFF. CDR3 bases: TGTGCCAGCAGTTATTGGGGGGTACTAGTCGGCACTGAAGCTTTCTTT.

The chain carries TRBV29-1 and TRBJ2-3; TRBD2 matches 9 bases. J was trimmed by 7 bases and V by 6 bases; bases with no gene match: 8. The CDR3 is 13 amino acids. The germline V gene has CDR1 SQVTM and CDR2 ANQGSEA. This chain's CDR3 is CSVVGTSTNTQYF. In DNA form, the CDR3 reads TGCAGCGTCGTAGGGACTAGCACCAATACGCAGTATTTT.

The V gene is TRBV30, the J gene TRBJ2-5, with D possibly TRBD2 on 6 matching bases. Looked up from germline, CDR1 is GTSNPN and CDR2 is SVGIG (reference sequence). Trimming pared 2 bases from V and 5 bases from J, leaving 15 bases between. This CDR3 comprises 14 residues. This CDR3 reads CAWSQFFGGETQYF. CDR3 sequence (DNA): TGTGCCTGGAGTCAGTTCTTTGGGGGGGAGACCCAGTACTTC.

The V gene is TRBV6-5, the J gene TRBJ2-7; 7 positions agree with TRBD1. Germline assignment: CDR1 MNHEY and CDR2 SVGAGI. V gave up 2 bases and J gave up 1 base; unmatched junction bases: 5. This CDR3 spans 15 amino acids. CDR3 DNA sequence: TGTGCCAGCAGTTACAGAAGGGACAGTTCCTACGAGCAGTACTTC. Encoded protein: CASSYRRDSSYEQYF.

This chain links TRBV15 with TRBJ2-7, with 10 bases identical to TRBD2. The junction had 8 bases not matched to a gene; V was cut back by 0 bases and J by 6 bases. The CDR3 has 16 amino acids. Germline CDR1 and CDR2: LNHNV and YYDKDF (reference sequence). The CDR3 loop is CATSRDLSGGATEQYF. The CDR3 DNA is TGTGCCACCAGCAGAGATTTGAGCGGGGGGGCCACCGAGCAGTACTTC.

The chain carries TRBV7-3 and TRBJ2-3, with 13 positions matching TRBD2. From germline, CDR1 is SGHTA and CDR2 FQGTGA. J lost 0 bases, V lost 5 bases, and 5 bases had no gene match. The length of the CDR3 is 17 residues. Written as DNA, the CDR3 is TGTGCCAGCAGCCGGACTAGCGGGGGCGCTAGCACAGATACGCAGTATTTT. This codes for CASSRTSGGASTDTQYF.

This clone was observed a handful of times. V gene TRBV5-5 combines with J gene TRBJ1-2, with TRBD1 as a possible D gene (5 bases). The V end lost 4 bases, the J end lost 4 bases, and 17 bases lay between the germline ends. The CDR3 runs to 15 residues. Germline values: CDR1 SGHKS, CDR2 YYEKEE (reference sequence). CDR3 amino acids: CASSPLGRATYGYTF. The CDR3 nucleotides read TGTGCCAGCAGCCCCCTGGGCAGGGCTACCTATGGCTACACCTTC.

The chain joins TRBV18 to TRBJ1-5; D remains ambiguous. The length of the CDR3 is 16 residues. Germline CDR1 reads KGHSH; CDR2 reads LQKENI. V lost 5 bases to trimming and J lost 0 bases, with 14 bases between them. The CDR3 nucleotides are TGTGCCAGCTCAACCTCCACACCGAATAGCAATCAGCCCCAGCATTTT. Translating gives CASSTSTPNSNQPQHF.

The chain couples TRBV7-9 to TRBJ1-1; D remains ambiguous. V was shortened by 2 bases and J by 6 bases, with 10 bases between the two germline ends. Germline V gene sequence: CDR1 SEHNR, CDR2 FQNEAQ (reference sequence). The CDR3 covers 13 residues. The CDR3 spells CASSLTGWPEAFF. The CDR3 coding sequence is TGTGCCAGCAGCTTAACGGGGTGGCCTGAAGCTTTCTTT. Together with reference TRBV7-9 and TRBJ1-1, the CDR3 gives the full variable domain: DTGVSQNPRHKITKRGQNVTFRCDPISEHNRLYWYRQTLGQGPEFLTYFQNEAQLEKSRLLSDRFSAERPKGSFSTLEIQRTEQGDSAMYLCASSLTGWPEAFFGQGTRLTVV.

V usage is TRBV4-1 and J usage is TRBJ2-5, with 13 bases matching TRBD2. The V and J ends lost 0 bases and 2 bases, in that order; junction bases with no gene match: 12. The length of the CDR3 is 20 residues. Germline CDR1 is MGHRA and CDR2 is YSYEKL. This CDR3 is CASSQDWARTSGSKQETQYF. CDR3 DNA: TGCGCCAGCAGCCAAGATTGGGCACGGACTAGCGGGAGTAAACAAGAGACCCAGTACTTC.

CDR3 sequence reads: CASSRQLNTEAFF. CDR3 DNA: TGTGCCAGTAGTCGCCAGTTGAACACTGAAGCTTTCTTT. The chain carries TRBV19 and TRBJ1-1; the D is unclear. V lost 5 bases, J lost 0 bases, and 7 bases lay in between. The germline gives CDR1 LNHDA, CDR2 SQIVND (reference sequence). The CDR3 loop spans 13 amino acids.

This clone has a handful of counts. The chain carries TRBV9 and TRBJ2-5; 7 bases map to TRBD2. The CDR3 sequence is 15 residues long. Trimming at V came to 4 bases and at J to 4 bases, leaving 10 bases not matched to a gene. CDR1 is SGDLS and CDR2 is YYNGEE in the germline V gene. The CDR3 DNA follows: TGTGCCAGCAGCCCCCGTGGGGGGGTCCGAGAGACCCAGTACTTC. Protein sequence: CASSPRGGVRETQYF.

This clone was counted a single time. This sequence joins TRBV7-2 and TRBJ2-3; 10 positions agree with TRBD2. CDR3 size: 16 residues. Germline CDR1 and CDR2: SGHTA and FQGNSA. V shed 3 bases, J shed 5 bases, and the junction held 8 bases outside the gene matches. The CDR3 region has the DNA TGTGCCAGCAGCTTGGCCAGCGGGGGGGCGGTAGATACGCAGTATTTT. Protein sequence: CASSLASGGAVDTQYF.

A remark on this clone: One junction end does not reproduce the germline sequence, and a read error may be involved. V usage is TRBV20-1 and J usage is TRBJ1-2, with TRBD1 matching over 7 bases. This CDR3 region has 8 residues. Germline CDR1 is DFQATT and CDR2 is SNEGSKA (reference sequence). In DNA, the CDR3 is TGCAGTGTCAAGGGGGACAGATTC. Its protein is CSVKGDRF.

This chain joins TRBV11-2 and TRBJ2-1, with 10 bases identical to TRBD2. Trimming at V came to 3 bases and at J to 6 bases, leaving 5 bases not matched to a gene. Germline V lookup: CDR1 SGHAT, CDR2 FQNNGV. The CDR3 extends over 15 amino acids. CDR3 loop: CASSFAAGGRNEQFF. CDR3 sequence (DNA): TGTGCCAGCAGCTTTGCAGCGGGGGGGCGCAATGAGCAGTTCTTC.

V is TRBV7-6 and J is TRBJ2-1; weak D call: TRBD1 (6 bases). The CDR3 sequence is 17 residues long. Germline lookup yields CDR1 SGHVS and CDR2 FNYEAQ. With 1 base removed from V and 0 bases from J, the gap between germline ends came to 13 bases. The CDR3 sequence is CASSLGPDRRSYNEQFF. The CDR3 DNA follows: TGTGCCAGCAGCTTAGGCCCTGACAGGCGCTCCTACAATGAGCAGTTCTTC.

This chain uses TRBV30 with TRBJ2-2; possibly TRBD2 for D (6 bases). V lost 0 bases and J 4 bases, leaving 9 bases between the germline ends. The CDR3 is 14 residues long. Germline assignment: CDR1 GTSNPN and CDR2 SVGIG (reference sequence). The CDR3 here is CAWSVGGPTGELFF. The CDR3 coding sequence is TGTGCCTGGAGTGTGGGAGGACCCACCGGGGAGCTGTTTTTT.

The CDR3 loop is CASSQDATIGNTIYF. The CDR3 bases are TGCGCCAGCAGCCAGGACGCGACTATTGGAAACACCATATATTTT. V usage is TRBV5-1 and J usage is TRBJ1-3; D remains ambiguous. The length of the CDR3 is 15 residues. V lost 4 bases and J lost 3, with 14 bases in between. The germline V gene encodes CDR1 SGHRS and CDR2 YFSETQ. Using reference TRBV5-1 and TRBJ1-3 for the parts outside the CDR3, the full variable domain is KAGVTQTPRYLIKTRGQQVTLSCSPISGHRSVSWYQQTPGQGLQFLFEYFSETQRNKGNFPGRFSGRQFSNSRSEMNVSTLELGDSALYLCASSQDATIGNTIYFGEGSWLTVV.

The CDR3 loop is CASSPAAGSYEQYF. The DNA for the CDR3 is TGTGCCAGCTCACCTGCAGCCGGGAGTTACGAGCAGTACTTC. The gene calls are TRBV18 and TRBJ2-7; tentative D call: TRBD2 (6 bases). Germline V gene lookup returns CDR1 KGHSH and CDR2 LQKENI. CDR3 length: 14 residues. V dropped 3 bases and J dropped 4 bases, with 13 bases sitting between them.

The V call is TRBV11-3, the J call TRBJ2-3; TRBD2 is a possible D gene (6 bases). V was trimmed by 6 bases and J by 0 bases, leaving 10 bases between them. This CDR3 has 14 amino acids. Looked up from germline, CDR1 is SGHNT and CDR2 is YENEEA. Here the CDR3 DNA reads TGTGCCAGCAGTCCAAGCGGGAGCACAGATACGCAGTATTTT. Protein sequence: CASSPSGSTDTQYF.